The 17 T cell receptor beta chains below were found in one sample sequenced in a study of cytomegalovirus exposure and HLA in healthy donors. Primers for the PCR totalled 60 Vbeta and 13 Jbeta. Clones were sequenced by immunoSEQ multiplex PCR, and TCRdb holds only the in-frame ones, with some missing. In the table there are about 150,000 clones, around 79% of which are singletons. The sequencing input was PBMCs. The receptors were gathered from a man aged 25 to 45 in good health and CMV-seropositive.

V usage is TRBV7-8 and J usage is TRBJ2-5; TRBD2 agrees at 10 bases. The trim removed 5 bases at V and 2 bases at J, leaving 14 bases unmatched. Germline V gene data show CDR1 as SGHVS and CDR2 as FQNEAQ. The CDR3 sequence is 18 residues long. CDR3 region: CASSRNGVAGGEQETQYF. As DNA, the CDR3 is TGTGCCAGCAGCCGTAATGGAGTAGCGGGAGGTGAGCAAGAGACCCAGTACTTC.

The chain has TRBV20-1 and TRBJ2-5; D is unclear. Germline V CDR1 and CDR2: DFQATT, SNEGSKA (reference sequence). The CDR3 spans 10 residues. Trimming stripped 3 bases from V and 4 bases from J, with 3 bases between. The CDR3 sequence is CSASGETQYF. The DNA for the CDR3 is TGCAGTGCTAGCGGAGAGACCCAGTACTTC.

The chain combines TRBV21-1 with TRBJ2-3; the table's TRBD1 call for D was not verified on the DNA. TRBV21-1 is a recognized pseudogene. The CDR3 is 16 residues long. The CDR3 protein is CASSKVRPGSTDTQYF. The CDR3 nucleotides are TGTGCCAGCAGCAAAGTCCGGCCAGGATCCACAGATACGCAGTATTTT.

In this sample, this clone turned up many times. J is TRBJ2-3 and V is TRBV4-3; D uncertain. V was trimmed by 1 base and J by 6 bases, leaving 14 bases between them. Germline V gives CDR1 LGHNA, CDR2 YSLEER. The length of the CDR3 is 15 residues. The CDR3 spells CASSQAWVSGDTQYF. The CDR3 DNA sequence: TGCGCCAGCAGCCAAGCGTGGGTATCAGGCGATACGCAGTATTTT.

This sequence joins TRBV28 and TRBJ2-1, with a tentative D call TRBD2 (5 bases). Trimming left V 5 bases short and J 7 bases short, with 12 bases between. The CDR3 extends over 13 amino acids. Germline V lookup: CDR1 MDHEN, CDR2 SYDVKM. CDR3 sequence: CASSQDSPNEQFF. The CDR3 DNA reads TGTGCCAGCAGTCAGGACTCCCCTAATGAGCAGTTCTTC.

The chain joins TRBV7-2 to TRBJ2-7; 8 positions agree with TRBD1. This CDR3 is built from 13 residues. V lost 7 bases, J lost 5 bases, and 7 bases stayed unmatched. Germline loops: CDR1 SGHTA, CDR2 FQGNSA. The CDR3 DNA follows: TGTGCCAGCACCCCGGACAGGGATAACGAGCAGTACTTC. Protein sequence: CASTPDRDNEQYF. The full variable domain, rest sourced from reference TRBV7-2 and TRBJ2-7, is GAGVSQSPSNKVTEKGKDVELRCDPISGHTALYWYRQSLGQGLEFLIYFQGNSAPDKSGLPSDRFSAERTGGSVSTLTIQRTQQEDSAVYLCASTPDRDNEQYFGPGTRLTVT.

The CDR3 sequence: CASSFPRGGYKETQYF. In DNA, the CDR3 is TGTGCCAGCAGCTTCCCCCGCGGTGGATATAAAGAGACCCAGTACTTC. The V call is TRBV7-9, the J call TRBJ2-5; D uncertain. The V gene lost 3 bases and the J gene lost 3 bases, with 17 bases spanning the gap. This CDR3 is built from 16 residues. Germline lookup yields CDR1 SEHNR and CDR2 FQNEAQ (reference sequence).

The chain uses TRBV7-9 and TRBJ2-7; 12 positions match TRBD2. Germline V lookup: CDR1 SEHNR, CDR2 FQNEAQ (reference sequence). The V and J ends lost 4 bases and 2 bases, in that order; junction bases with no gene match: 9. The CDR3 spans 17 residues. The chain's CDR3 is CASSSSSGRGLTYEQYF. CDR3 sequence (DNA): TGTGCCAGCAGCTCCTCTAGCGGGAGGGGTTTAACCTACGAGCAGTACTTC.

The chain has TRBV7-9 and TRBJ2-7, with D possibly matching TRBD2 (5 bases). The germline CDR1 and CDR2 sequences are SEHNR and FQNEAQ (reference sequence). Trimming pared 0 bases from V and 12 bases from J, leaving 12 bases between. The CDR3 has 12 residues. The CDR3 loop reads CASSLAGGLWYF. Written as DNA, the CDR3 is TGTGCCAGCAGCTTAGCTGGCGGGTTGTGGTACTTC.

V usage is TRBV19 and J usage is TRBJ2-5; D call uncertain. V was trimmed by 5 bases and J by 6 bases, leaving 16 bases between them. Germline V gene data show CDR1 as LNHDA and CDR2 as SQIVND (reference sequence). This CDR3 has 14 residues. CDR3 DNA: TGTGCCAGTAGTGGTTGGCAGTCCCCCCAGACCCAGTACTTC. Translating gives CASSGWQSPQTQYF.

V is TRBV19 and J is TRBJ2-1; D is possibly TRBD2 (5 bases). Per germline, CDR1 LNHDA and CDR2 SQIVND (reference sequence). Trimming left V 1 base short and J 3 bases short, with 10 bases between. This CDR3 comprises 15 residues. CDR3 sequence: CASSIGGRYYNEQFF. The CDR3 coding sequence is TGTGCCAGTAGTATAGGTGGGAGATACTACAATGAGCAGTTCTTC.

This clone appeared once. The rearrangement uses TRBV6-5 and TRBJ1-2; TRBD1 might be the D (5 bases). Looked up from germline, CDR1 is MNHEY and CDR2 is SVGAGI. The CDR3 runs 14 residues. The ends were cut back, 5 bases at V and 4 bases at J, with 14 bases in the middle. Here the CDR3 reads CASSASRAVYGYTF. As DNA, the CDR3 is TGTGCCAGCAGTGCATCCAGGGCTGTCTATGGCTACACCTTC.

This clone was seen a few times. In DNA form, the CDR3 reads TGCAGCATAATCCCCGGCGAGGGGGTGTTTGGCTACACCTTC. Translation: CSIIPGEGVFGYTF. V and J are TRBV29-1 and TRBJ1-2; D may be TRBD1 (6 bases). The ends were cut back, 8 bases at V and 7 bases at J, with 23 bases in the middle. This CDR3 spans 14 amino acids. Germline CDR1 and CDR2: SQVTM and ANQGSEA.

The chain carries TRBV14 and TRBJ2-7, with unresolved D. Germline V gives CDR1 SGHDN, CDR2 FVKESK. CDR3 length: 14 residues. The ends were cut back, 0 bases at V and 4 bases at J, with 10 bases in the middle. CDR3 sequence: CASSQDLVTYEQYF. CDR3 nucleotide sequence: TGTGCCAGCAGCCAAGATTTAGTAACTTACGAGCAGTACTTC.

This clone appeared a few times. The chain carries TRBV27 and TRBJ2-1; a weak D match, TRBD1 (7 bases). Trimming removed 6 bases from V and 9 bases from J, with 21 bases in between. The CDR3 is made up of 15 amino acids. Germline V gene data show CDR1 as MNHEY and CDR2 as SMNVEV (reference sequence). This CDR3 is CASSPISRGRGEQFF. CDR3 in DNA: TGTGCCAGCAGCCCCATATCGAGGGGGCGGGGTGAGCAGTTCTTC.

This clone was seen only once. The rearrangement joins TRBV9 to TRBJ1-6; 9 bases line up with TRBD1. Per germline, CDR1 SGDLS and CDR2 YYNGEE. The V segment lost 4 bases and the J segment 14 bases; nucleotides outside the gene matches: 10. The CDR3 consists of 14 residues. The CDR3 nucleotides are TGTGCCAGCAGCCAAGGACAGGGGATCGAGTCCCTCCACTTT. Its translation: CASSQGQGIESLHF.

This clone was seen more than once but under ten times. The chain couples TRBV18 to TRBJ1-5; D not resolved. The CDR3 contains 13 residues. V was clipped by 0 bases and J by 4 bases, with 4 bases between them. Per the germline V gene, CDR1 is KGHSH and CDR2 is LQKENI. The CDR3 sequence is CASSPPANQPQHF. The CDR3 nucleotides are TGTGCCAGCTCACCACCGGCAAATCAGCCCCAGCATTTT.